A selection of T cell receptor beta chains follows, all from one sample in a study of cytomegalovirus exposure and HLA in healthy donors. The table came from immunoSEQ multiplex PCR; TCRdb's copy has only in-frame clones and leaves some out. Seen here are approximately 200,000 clones, under 95% observed once, and the top ten hold approximately 1.1%. The sequencing sample was made of PBMCs. Every receptor here comes from a woman younger than 30 in good health and CMV-seronegative. Both conserved end residues are part of each CDR3. The D gene is left open where the match is weak. Clone size is not always given. Where it is, it says once, few, many or a class for expanded clones.

v_gene	d_gene	abundance	j_gene	CDR3nt	CDR3aa
TRBV25-1	-	once	TRBJ1-1	TGTGCCAGCACTTTCTCGTCCGGGAACACTGAAGCTTTCTTT	CASTFSSGNTEAFF
TRBV6-1	TRBD1	once	TRBJ2-2	TGTGCCGGTTCCCAGGGGGCGAGGTTATCGGGGGAGCTGTTTTTT	CAGSQGARLSGELFF
TRBV2	-	-	TRBJ1-3	TGTGCCAGCAGTGATATTTCCAGCTCTGGAAACACCATATATTTT	CASSDISSSGNTIYF
TRBV28	-	-	TRBJ1-2	TGTGCCAGCAGTTTGGGACTAAAAGGACAGCTGGGCTACACCTTC	CASSLGLKGQLGYTF
TRBV13	-	-	TRBJ2-1	TGTGCCAGCAGCTTTCGTTTCGAGCCAGGGTACAATGAGCAGTTCTTC	CASSFRFEPGYNEQFF
TRBV7-9	-	-	TRBJ2-7	TGTGCCAGCAGCTTAGGCGGGCAAGGCGAGCAGTACTTC	CASSLGGQGEQYF
TRBV19	TRBD2	-	TRBJ2-3	TGTGCCAGTAGTATGAAGGCGGGAGGGCCCGGAGATACGCAGTATTTT	CASSMKAGGPGDTQYF
TRBV28	-	-	TRBJ2-3	TGTGCCAGCAGCCCTTTAGGGGAAGTAGGCACAGATACGCAGTATTTT	CASSPLGEVGTDTQYF
TRBV20-1	-	-	TRBJ2-7	TGCAGTGTTCCCAGCTACGAGCAGTACTTC	CSVPSYEQYF
TRBV14	-	-	TRBJ1-1	TGTGCCAGCAGCCAAGTTCCCGGGCAGGAGGCTGAAGCTTTCTTT	CASSQVPGQEAEAFF
TRBV5-5	-	-	TRBJ1-6	TGTGCCAGCAGCTTGGGCGGATCTCATAATTCACCCCTCCACTTT	CASSLGGSHNSPLHF
TRBV5-1	-	-	TRBJ1-1	TGCGCCAGCAGCTTGACAGGGAACACTGAAGCTTTCTTT	CASSLTGNTEAFF
TRBV6-6	TRBD1	-	TRBJ1-1	TGTGCCAGCAGCTACAGGGGGAAGGACACTGAAGCTTTCTTT	CASSYRGKDTEAFF
TRBV5-3	-	-	TRBJ1-6	TGTGCCAGAAGCTTGGCTTCCGCCGACTATCCAAAATCGTCACCCCTCCACTTT	CARSLASADYPKSSPLHF
TRBV6-4	TRBD2	-	TRBJ2-3	TGTGCCAGCAGTGACTCGGCTAGCGGGAGTGGGCTGGATACGCAGTATTTT	CASSDSASGSGLDTQYF
TRBV15	TRBD1	-	TRBJ1-5	TGTGCCACCAGCAGCGCCGGGACAGGTTTTCAGCCCCAGCATTTT	CATSSAGTGFQPQHF
TRBV11-2	-	-	TRBJ2-5	TGTGCCAGCAGGGGATTTGTGCGGGGCGGGAAAGAGACCCAGTACTTC	CASRGFVRGGKETQYF
TRBV11-3	-	-	TRBJ2-5	TGTGCCAGCAGCTTAGGGGGCCACGAGACCCAGTACTTC	CASSLGGHETQYF
TRBV6-6	TRBD1	-	TRBJ1-1	TGTGCCAGCAGTAGACAGGGGAACACTGAAGCTTTCTTT	CASSRQGNTEAFF
TRBV5-1	-	-	TRBJ2-7	TGCGCCAGCAGCTTGGCTGGGAGCTACGAGCAGTACTTC	CASSLAGSYEQYF
TRBV5-1	TRBD2	-	TRBJ2-7	TGCGCCAGCAGCTTTTCAGGAGCGGGAACTGCCGAGCAGTACTTC	CASSFSGAGTAEQYF
TRBV7-9	-	-	TRBJ2-7	TGTGCCAGCAGTAGCAGGGTTACCTACGAGCAGTACTTC	CASSSRVTYEQYF
TRBV19	-	-	TRBJ1-5	TGTGCCAGTAATCCGACAGGCCGCTATCAGCCCCAGCATTTT	CASNPTGRYQPQHF
TRBV7-8	-	once	TRBJ1-1	TGTGCCAGCAGCAGATCCGCGGGGCCGGCCGCTGAAGCTTTCTTT	CASSRSAGPAAEAFF
TRBV5-1	-	-	TRBJ2-2	TGCGCCAGCAGCTTGGGACAGCGCACCGGGGAGCTGTTTTTT	CASSLGQRTGELFF
TRBV7-2	-	-	TRBJ2-7	TGTGCCAGCAGCTTTTGGGTGGCCTCGGGGGAGCAGTACTTC	CASSFWVASGEQYF
TRBV7-3	-	-	TRBJ2-1	TGTGCCAGCAGCTTGGGGGCGAACAATGAGCAGTTCTTC	CASSLGANNEQFF
TRBV5-1	TRBD2	-	TRBJ2-5	TGCGCCAGCAGCTTGGTAGGGACTAGCGAGACCCAGTACTTC	CASSLVGTSETQYF
TRBV2	-	-	TRBJ1-5	TGTGCCAGCAGTGAAGAAGGGGGTTGGCAGCCCCAGCATTTT	CASSEEGGWQPQHF
TRBV6-5	-	-	TRBJ1-4	TGTGCCAGCAGTTCAATCTTCCGATCGAGTGAAAAACTGTTTTTT	CASSSIFRSSEKLFF
TRBV30	-	once	TRBJ1-3	TGTGCCTGGAGTCCCCTCCGAAACACCATATATTTT	CAWSPLRNTIYF
TRBV4-2	-	once	TRBJ2-7	TGTGCCAGCAGCCAAGATTTAGGGCAGGGATCTAACGAGCAGTACTTC	CASSQDLGQGSNEQYF
TRBV5-8	TRBD1	once	TRBJ1-2	TGTGCCAGCAGCTCCGGGACAGGGGACTATGGCTACACCTTC	CASSSGTGDYGYTF
TRBV7-8	TRBD2	few	TRBJ2-1	TGTGCCAGCAGCTCAACTAGCGGCTCCTACAATGAGCAGTTCTTC	CASSSTSGSYNEQFF
TRBV19	-	-	TRBJ2-7	TGTGCCAGTAGTATAACGGGGAGTTCCTACGAGCAGTACTTC	CASSITGSSYEQYF
TRBV5-6	TRBD1	-	TRBJ1-1	TGTGCCAGCAGCTTGCTTGGGACAGGGGGCGAAGCTTTCTTT	CASSLLGTGGEAFF
TRBV27	TRBD2	-	TRBJ2-1	TGTGCCAGCAGTTCGTCCCAAGCGGCGGGAGGGTACAATGAGCAGTTCTTC	CASSSSQAAGGYNEQFF